This T cell receptor (beta chain) stems from a study of metastatic and nonmetastatic thyroid tumors. Study summary: Both malignant and benign thyroid patients supplied peripheral blood and tumor or nodule tissue samples, across which the repertoires of these patients were then compared.

Points from the study as a whole: It was reported that TCR beta diversity was significantly higher in malignant thyroid tumors than benign nodules, in blood and tumor.

Per the original methods: Clinicopathological groups differed in CDR3, with these differences serving to build a distant-metastasis classifier for papillary thyroid cancer. TCRdb re-clonotyped the PCR reads via MiXCR. Clone size and V and J calls follow TCRdb, not the original study. The sample has 100,000 or so clones; under 15% are singletons. There are a few counts of this clone. Its antigen is undetermined. There are 16 residues in the CDR3. Looked up from germline, CDR1 is MNHEY and CDR2 is SVGEGT. The V gene lost 7 bases and the J gene lost 5 bases, with 18 bases spanning the gap. Prior to thyroid surgery, none of the patients had received any treatment.

This clonotype was obtained from a female donor with papillary thyroid cancer or a benign thyroid nodule (not recorded which). Some clones in this sample may be carry-over from other donors' samples. The chain links TRBV6-2 or TRBV6-3 to TRBJ1-6; TRBD1 might be the D (6 bases). Input material: blood. CDR3 DNA: TGTGCCAGCAACCCCCTGGAAGGGGGACATAATTCACCCCTCCACTTT. It is translated as CASNPLEGGHNSPLHF.